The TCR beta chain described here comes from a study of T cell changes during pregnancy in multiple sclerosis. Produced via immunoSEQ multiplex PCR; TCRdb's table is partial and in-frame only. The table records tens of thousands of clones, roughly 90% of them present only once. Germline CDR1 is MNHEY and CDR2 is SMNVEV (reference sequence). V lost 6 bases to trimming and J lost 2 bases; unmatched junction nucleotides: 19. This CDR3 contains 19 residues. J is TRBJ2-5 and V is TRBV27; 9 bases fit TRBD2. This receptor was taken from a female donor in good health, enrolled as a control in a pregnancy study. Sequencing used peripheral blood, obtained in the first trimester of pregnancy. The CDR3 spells CASSARPPLLAGAQETQYF. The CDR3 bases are TGTGCCAGCAGCGCGCGCCCCCCCCTCTTAGCGGGGGCACAAGAGACCCAGTACTTC.